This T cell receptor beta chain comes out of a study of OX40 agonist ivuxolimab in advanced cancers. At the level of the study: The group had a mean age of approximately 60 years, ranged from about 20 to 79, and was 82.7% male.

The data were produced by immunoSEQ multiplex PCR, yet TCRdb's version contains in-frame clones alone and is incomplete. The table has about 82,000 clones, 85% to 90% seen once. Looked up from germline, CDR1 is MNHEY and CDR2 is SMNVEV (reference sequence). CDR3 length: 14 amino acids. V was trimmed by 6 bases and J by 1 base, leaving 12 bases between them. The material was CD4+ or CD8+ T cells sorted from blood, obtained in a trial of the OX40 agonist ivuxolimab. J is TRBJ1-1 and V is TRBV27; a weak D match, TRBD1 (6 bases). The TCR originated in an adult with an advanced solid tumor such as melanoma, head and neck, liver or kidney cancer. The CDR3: CASSARGRNTEAFF. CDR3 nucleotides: TGTGCCAGCAGCGCCAGGGGTCGGAACACTGAAGCTTTCTTT.